The entry below gives a single TCR beta chain sequence along with its context. Germline is not matched at one junction end, which may reflect a read error. These data come from a study of blood T cells in healthy people across ages. A second PCR, run for roughly 7 to 11 cycles, used a sample-barcoded 5' primer plus a J-beta primer mix. A tag from a template-switch adaptor with 12 random nucleotides marked each cDNA molecule. MiXCR, run by TCRdb on the 5' RACE reads, gives a single entry per CDR3 protein. The table shows roughly 2 million distinct CDR3 sequences, with 40% to 55% occurring only once. The CDR3 is made up of 14 amino acids. Germline V gene data show CDR1 as MNHEY and CDR2 as SMNVEV (reference sequence).

The genes are TRBV27 and TRBJ2-5, with D uncertain. The origin of this receptor is a middle-aged woman in good health. Sequencing was done on a sample of blood. The chain's CDR3 is CAGSGVASGETQYF. The CDR3 DNA reads as TGTGCCGGCAGTGGGGTCGCCAGTGGGGAGACCCAGTACTTC.